This TCR beta chain was obtained from a study of blood T cell repertoires in COVID-19. The method was immunoSEQ multiplex PCR; TCRdb's version includes in-frame clones alone and lacks a portion of them. Of more than 110,000 clones detected, around 86% appear once; the ten largest clones hold more than 3.5%. This CDR3 has 14 amino acids. The ends were cut back, 0 bases at V and 4 bases at J, with 10 bases in the middle. CDR1 and CDR2 from the germline V gene are SGHRS and YFSETQ. The sequenced sample was PBMCs or T cells enriched from blood (not recorded which). The V gene is TRBV5-1, the J gene TRBJ1-2; D remains unclear. This TCR came from a man aged 50 or older who had recovered from COVID-19. The CDR3 is CASSLGAGLYGYTF. The CDR3 DNA is TGCGCCAGCAGCTTGGGGGCAGGTCTCTATGGCTACACCTTC.